This T cell receptor beta chain was found in a study of neurological immune-mediated disorders. The study, taken as a whole, reports: TCR clonal expansion peaked in HTLV-1-associated myelopathy patients and was lowest in multiple sclerosis patients. There were no CDR3 amino acid sequences shared by expanded clones across subjects, a result suggesting private repertoires in all groups.

Remarks on this clonotype: What it binds is unknown.

The cDNA was synthesized by 5'RACE incorporating 10-nucleotide random UMIs. In each sequencing run, over 170 million TCR-beta sequences were generated from 15-18 subjects. MiXCR, run by TCRdb on the 5' RACE reads, gives a single entry per CDR3 protein. The sample contains some 60,000 distinct CDR3 sequences, roughly 9.8% of which appear only once. Trimming removed 0 bases from V and 6 bases from J; junction bases left unmatched: 7. Germline V gene sequence: CDR1 LNHNV, CDR2 YYDKDF (reference sequence). The CDR3 consists of 16 residues. Time point noted: longitudinal time-point 2. The chain uses TRBV15 and TRBJ2-7; TRBD1 matches 11 bases. The sequence was obtained from a man younger than 40 in good health. Sequenced input: PBMCs. The CDR3 region is CATSRDGTGGTGEQYF. As DNA, the CDR3 is TGTGCCACCAGCAGAGATGGGACAGGGGGGACTGGCGAGCAGTACTTC.